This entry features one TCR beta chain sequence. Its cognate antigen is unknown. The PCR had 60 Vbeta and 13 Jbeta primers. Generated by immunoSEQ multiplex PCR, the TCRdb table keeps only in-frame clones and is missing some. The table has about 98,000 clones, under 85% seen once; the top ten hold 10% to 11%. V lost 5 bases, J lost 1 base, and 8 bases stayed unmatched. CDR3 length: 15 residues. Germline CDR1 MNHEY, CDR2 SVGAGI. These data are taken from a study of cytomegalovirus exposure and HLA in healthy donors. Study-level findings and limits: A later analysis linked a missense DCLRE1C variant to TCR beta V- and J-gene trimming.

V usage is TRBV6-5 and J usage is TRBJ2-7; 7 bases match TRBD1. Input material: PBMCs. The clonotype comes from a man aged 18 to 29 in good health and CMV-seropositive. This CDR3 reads CASSKGQPLSYEQYF. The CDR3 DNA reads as TGTGCCAGCAGTAAGGGACAGCCTCTTTCCTACGAGCAGTACTTC.